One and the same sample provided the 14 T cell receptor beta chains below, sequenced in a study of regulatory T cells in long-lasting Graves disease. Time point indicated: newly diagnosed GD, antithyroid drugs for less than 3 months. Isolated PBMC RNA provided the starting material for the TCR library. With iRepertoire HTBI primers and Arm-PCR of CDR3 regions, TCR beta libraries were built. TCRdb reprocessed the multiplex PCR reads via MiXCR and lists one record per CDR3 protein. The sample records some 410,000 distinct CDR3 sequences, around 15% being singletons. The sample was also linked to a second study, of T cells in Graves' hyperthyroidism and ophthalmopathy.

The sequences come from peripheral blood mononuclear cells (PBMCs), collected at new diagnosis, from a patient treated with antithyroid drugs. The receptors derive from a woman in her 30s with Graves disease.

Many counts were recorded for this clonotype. This chain's CDR3 is CASSTTGGPNTEAFF. The CDR3 DNA sequence: TGTGCCAGCAGCACCACTGGGGGACCGAACACTGAAGCTTTCTTT. J is TRBJ1-1 and V is TRBV27; a possible D gene is TRBD1 (5 bases). This CDR3 contains 15 residues. Germline lookup yields CDR1 MNHEY and CDR2 SMNVEV (reference sequence). Trimming removed 6 bases from V and 1 base from J, with 15 bases in between.

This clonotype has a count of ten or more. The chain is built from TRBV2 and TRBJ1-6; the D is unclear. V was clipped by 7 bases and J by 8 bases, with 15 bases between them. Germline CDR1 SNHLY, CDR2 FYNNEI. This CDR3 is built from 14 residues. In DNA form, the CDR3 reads TGTGCCAGCACCTCTAGCAGGTGGGATTCACCCCTCCACTTT. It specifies CASTSSRWDSPLHF.

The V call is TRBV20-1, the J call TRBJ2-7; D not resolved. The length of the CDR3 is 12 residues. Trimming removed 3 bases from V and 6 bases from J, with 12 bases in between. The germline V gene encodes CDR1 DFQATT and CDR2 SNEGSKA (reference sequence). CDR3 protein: CSARGWDFEQYF. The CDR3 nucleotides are TGCAGTGCTAGGGGATGGGATTTCGAGCAGTACTTC.

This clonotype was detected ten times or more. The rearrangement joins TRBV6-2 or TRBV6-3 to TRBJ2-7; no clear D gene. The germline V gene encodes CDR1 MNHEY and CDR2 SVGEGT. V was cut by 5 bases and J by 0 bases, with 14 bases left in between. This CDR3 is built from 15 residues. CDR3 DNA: TGTGCCAGCAGTAAGATGGGCGGCAGCTCCTACGAGCAGTACTTC. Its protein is CASSKMGGSSYEQYF.

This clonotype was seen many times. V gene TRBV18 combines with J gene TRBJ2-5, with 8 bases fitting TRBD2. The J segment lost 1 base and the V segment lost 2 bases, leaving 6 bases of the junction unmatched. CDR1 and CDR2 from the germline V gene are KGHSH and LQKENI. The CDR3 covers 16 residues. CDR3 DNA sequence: TGTGCCAGCTCACCAAACCAGCGGGGGAGCCAAGAGACCCAGTACTTC. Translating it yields CASSPNQRGSQETQYF. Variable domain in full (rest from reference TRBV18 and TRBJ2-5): NAGVMQNPRHLVRRRGQEARLRCSPMKGHSHVYWYRQLPEEGLKFMVYLQKENIIDESGMPKERFSAEFPKEGPSILRIQQVVRGDSAAYFCASSPNQRGSQETQYFGPGTRLLVL.

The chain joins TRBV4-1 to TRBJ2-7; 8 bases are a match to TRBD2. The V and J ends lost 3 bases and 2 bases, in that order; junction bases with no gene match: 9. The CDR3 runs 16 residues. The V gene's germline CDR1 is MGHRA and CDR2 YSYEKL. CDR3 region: CASSQTLADTTYEQYF. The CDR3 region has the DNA TGCGCCAGCAGCCAGACACTAGCGGATACCACCTACGAGCAGTACTTC.

In nucleotides, the CDR3 is TGTGCCAGCAGTCTAGCCGGGACAGGGTCATCCTACGAGCAGTACTTC. Its translation: CASSLAGTGSSYEQYF. The rearrangement uses TRBV27 and TRBJ2-7; 9 nucleotides agree with TRBD1. Germline V gene lookup returns CDR1 MNHEY and CDR2 SMNVEV (reference sequence). The CDR3 is 16 amino acids. Trimming removed 5 bases from V and 1 base from J; junction bases left unmatched: 9.

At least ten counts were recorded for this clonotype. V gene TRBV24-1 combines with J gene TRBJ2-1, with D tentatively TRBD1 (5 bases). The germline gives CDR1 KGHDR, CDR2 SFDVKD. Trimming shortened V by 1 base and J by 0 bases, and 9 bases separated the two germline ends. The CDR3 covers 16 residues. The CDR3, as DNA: TGTGCCACCAGTGATTTAGACAGCCGCTCCTACAATGAGCAGTTCTTC. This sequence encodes CATSDLDSRSYNEQFF.

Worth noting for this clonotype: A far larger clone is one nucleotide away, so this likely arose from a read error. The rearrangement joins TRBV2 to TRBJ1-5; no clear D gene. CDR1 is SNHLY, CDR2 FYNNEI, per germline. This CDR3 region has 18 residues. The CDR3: CTSSSSGTLGYSNQPQHF. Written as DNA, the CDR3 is TGTACCAGCAGCTCAAGTGGCACCTTGGGGTATAGCAATCAGCCCCAGCATTTT.

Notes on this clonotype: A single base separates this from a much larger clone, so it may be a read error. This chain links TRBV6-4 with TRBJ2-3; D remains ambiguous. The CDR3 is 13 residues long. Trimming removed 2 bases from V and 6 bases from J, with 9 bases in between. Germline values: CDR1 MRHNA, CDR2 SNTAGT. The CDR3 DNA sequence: TGTGCCAGCAGTGACCCGATAGGGGATACGCAGTATTTT. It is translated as CASSDPIGDTQYF.

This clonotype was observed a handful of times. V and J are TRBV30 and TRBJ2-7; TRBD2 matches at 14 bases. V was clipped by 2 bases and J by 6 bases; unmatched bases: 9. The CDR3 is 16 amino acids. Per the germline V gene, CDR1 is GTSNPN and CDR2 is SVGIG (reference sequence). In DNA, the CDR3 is TGTGCCTGGAGTCCTCCCAGACTAGCGGGAGGGCTCGAGCAGTACTTC. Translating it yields CAWSPPRLAGGLEQYF.

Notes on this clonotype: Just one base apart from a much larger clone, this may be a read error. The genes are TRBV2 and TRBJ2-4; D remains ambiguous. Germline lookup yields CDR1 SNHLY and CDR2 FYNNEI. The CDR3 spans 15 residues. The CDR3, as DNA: TGTGCCAGCAGTGATGCCTTTTTAGCCAAAAACGTTCAGTACTTC. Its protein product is CASSDAFLAKNVQYF.

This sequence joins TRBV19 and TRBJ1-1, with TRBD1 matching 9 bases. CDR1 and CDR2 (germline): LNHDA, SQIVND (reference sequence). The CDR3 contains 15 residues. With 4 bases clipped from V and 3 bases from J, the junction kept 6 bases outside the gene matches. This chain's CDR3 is CASSKRTGADTEAFF. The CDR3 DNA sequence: TGTGCCAGTAGTAAACGGACAGGGGCTGACACTGAAGCTTTCTTT.

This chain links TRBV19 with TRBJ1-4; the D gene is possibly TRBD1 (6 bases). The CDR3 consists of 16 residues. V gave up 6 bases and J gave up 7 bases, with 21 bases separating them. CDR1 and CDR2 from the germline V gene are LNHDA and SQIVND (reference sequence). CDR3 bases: TGTGCCAGTAGACCATCCGGGACACGGCCTCCTGAAAAACTGTTTTTT. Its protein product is CASRPSGTRPPEKLFF.